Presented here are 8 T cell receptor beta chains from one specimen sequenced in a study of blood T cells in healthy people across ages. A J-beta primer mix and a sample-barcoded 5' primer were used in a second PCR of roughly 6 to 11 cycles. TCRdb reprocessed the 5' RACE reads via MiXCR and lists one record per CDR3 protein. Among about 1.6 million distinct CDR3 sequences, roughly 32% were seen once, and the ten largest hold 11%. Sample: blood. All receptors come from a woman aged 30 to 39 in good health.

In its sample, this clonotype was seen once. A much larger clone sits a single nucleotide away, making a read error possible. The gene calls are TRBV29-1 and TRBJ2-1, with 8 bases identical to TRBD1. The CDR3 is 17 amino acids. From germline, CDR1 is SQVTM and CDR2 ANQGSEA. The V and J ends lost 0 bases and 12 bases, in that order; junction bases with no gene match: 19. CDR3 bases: TGCAGCGTTGAAGATCAGGGGGCAGGGGGGCAGGGCCGAGGGCAGTTCTTC. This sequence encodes CSVEDQGAGGQGRGQFF.

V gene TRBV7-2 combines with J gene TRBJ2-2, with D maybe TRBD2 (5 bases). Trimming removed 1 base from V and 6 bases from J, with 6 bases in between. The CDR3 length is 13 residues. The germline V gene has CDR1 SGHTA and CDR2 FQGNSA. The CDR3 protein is CASSLERAGELFF. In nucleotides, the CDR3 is TGTGCCAGCAGCTTAGAGAGGGCCGGGGAGCTGTTTTTT.

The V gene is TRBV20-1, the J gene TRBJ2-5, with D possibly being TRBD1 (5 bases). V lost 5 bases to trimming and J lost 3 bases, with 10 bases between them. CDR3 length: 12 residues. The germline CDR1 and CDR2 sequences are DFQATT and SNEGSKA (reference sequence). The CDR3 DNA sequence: TGCAGTGCTGATGACAGCGAAGAGACCCAGTACTTC. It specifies CSADDSEETQYF.

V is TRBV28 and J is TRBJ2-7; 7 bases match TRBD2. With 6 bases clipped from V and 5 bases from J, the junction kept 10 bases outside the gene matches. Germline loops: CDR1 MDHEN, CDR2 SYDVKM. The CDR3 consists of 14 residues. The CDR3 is CASSLSGITHEQYF. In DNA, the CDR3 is TGTGCCAGCAGCCTGAGCGGGATTACCCACGAGCAGTACTTC. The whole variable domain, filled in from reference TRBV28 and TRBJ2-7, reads DVKVTQSSRYLVKRTGEKVFLECVQDMDHENMFWYRQDPGLGLRLIYFSYDVKMKEKGDIPEGYSVSREKKERFSLILESASTNQTSMYLCASSLSGITHEQYFGPGTRLTVT.

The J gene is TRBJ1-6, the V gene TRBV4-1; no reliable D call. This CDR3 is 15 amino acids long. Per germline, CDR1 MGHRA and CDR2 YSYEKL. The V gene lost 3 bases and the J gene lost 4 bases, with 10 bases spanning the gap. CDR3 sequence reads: CASSHATEYNSPLHF. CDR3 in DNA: TGCGCCAGCAGCCATGCGACGGAGTATAATTCACCCCTCCACTTT.

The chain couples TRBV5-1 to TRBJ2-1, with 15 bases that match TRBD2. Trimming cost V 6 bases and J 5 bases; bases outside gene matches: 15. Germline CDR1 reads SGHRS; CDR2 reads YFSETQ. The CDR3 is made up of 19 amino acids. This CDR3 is CASNFSPGLAGGIDNEQFF. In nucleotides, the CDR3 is TGCGCCAGCAACTTTTCACCGGGACTAGCGGGAGGAATCGACAATGAGCAGTTCTTC.

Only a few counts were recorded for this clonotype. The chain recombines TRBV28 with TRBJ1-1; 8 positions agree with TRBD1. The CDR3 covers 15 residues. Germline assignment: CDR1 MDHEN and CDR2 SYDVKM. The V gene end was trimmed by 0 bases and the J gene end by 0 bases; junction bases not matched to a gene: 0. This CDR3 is CASSLWGQVNTEAFF. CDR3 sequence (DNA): TGTGCCAGCAGTTTATGGGGACAGGTGAACACTGAAGCTTTCTTT.

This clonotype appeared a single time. Written as DNA, the CDR3 is TGTGCCAGCAGACTCGGACAGGCTTCTGTCTCGAACACCGGGGAGCTGTTTTTT. This translates into CASRLGQASVSNTGELFF. V and J are TRBV28 and TRBJ2-2, with 7 bases aligning to TRBD1. The germline V gene encodes CDR1 MDHEN and CDR2 SYDVKM. This CDR3 region has 18 residues. V was clipped by 6 bases and J by 0 bases; unmatched bases: 13.